Described below is a single T cell receptor beta chain sequence and its context. Original methodology: For nucleated cells, counts were estimated from reference gene primer amplification. TCRdb keeps only in-frame clones here, not all; method: immunoSEQ multiplex PCR. V and J calls and clone size are as listed in that table; D and trimming were resolved from the DNA. Of about 58,000 clones listed, about nine tenths are singletons. Germline assignment: CDR1 LGHNT and CDR2 FRNRAP. CDR3 length equals 13 residues. Trimming left V 3 bases short and J 1 base short, with 5 bases between. This specimen comes from a study of blood T cell repertoires in COVID-19. Study-wide background: Sites in the United States, Italy and Spain provided acute and convalescent COVID-19 samples. PBMCs, B-cell-depleted T cells, or T cells were the source of the cDNA or gDNA that made up the material.

Sequencing was carried out using peripheral blood. The TCR comes from a woman in her 70s with active COVID-19. The chain uses TRBV12-5 and TRBJ2-3; tentative D call: TRBD1 (5 bases). The CDR3 sequence is CASGLGGTDTQYF. In nucleotides, the CDR3 is TGTGCTAGTGGTTTAGGGGGCACAGATACGCAGTATTTT.